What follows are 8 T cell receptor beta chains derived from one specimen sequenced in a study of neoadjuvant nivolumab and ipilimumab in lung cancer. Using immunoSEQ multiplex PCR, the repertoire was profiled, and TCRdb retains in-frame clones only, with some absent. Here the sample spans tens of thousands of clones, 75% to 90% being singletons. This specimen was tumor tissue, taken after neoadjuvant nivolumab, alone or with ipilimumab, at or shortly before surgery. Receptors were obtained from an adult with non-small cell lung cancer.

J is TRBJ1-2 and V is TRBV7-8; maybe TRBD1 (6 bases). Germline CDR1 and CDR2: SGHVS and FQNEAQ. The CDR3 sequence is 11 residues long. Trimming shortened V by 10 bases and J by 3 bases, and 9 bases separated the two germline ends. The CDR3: CATTGYYGYTF. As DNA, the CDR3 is TGTGCCACTACAGGGTACTATGGCTACACCTTC.

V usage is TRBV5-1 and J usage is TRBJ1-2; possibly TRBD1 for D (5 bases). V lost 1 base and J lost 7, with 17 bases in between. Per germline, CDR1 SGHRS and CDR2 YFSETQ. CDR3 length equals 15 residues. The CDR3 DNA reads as TGCGCCAGCAGCTTGAGGGTAGGGGATTCGTCTGGCTACACCTTC. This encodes CASSLRVGDSSGYTF.

CDR3 region: CASSFRESNQPQHF. CDR3 DNA: TGTGCCAGCAGCTTCCGGGAGAGCAATCAGCCCCAGCATTTT. J is TRBJ1-5 and V is TRBV5-5, with unresolved D. V lost 2 bases and J lost 1, with 7 bases in between. Germline V gene lookup returns CDR1 SGHKS and CDR2 YYEKEE (reference sequence). The CDR3 has 14 amino acids.

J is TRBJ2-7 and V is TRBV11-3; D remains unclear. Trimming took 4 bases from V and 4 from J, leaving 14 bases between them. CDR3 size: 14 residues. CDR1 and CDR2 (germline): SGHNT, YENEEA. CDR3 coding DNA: TGTGCCAGCAGCTCGGACCCGACGGATTACGAGCAGTACTTC. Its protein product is CASSSDPTDYEQYF.

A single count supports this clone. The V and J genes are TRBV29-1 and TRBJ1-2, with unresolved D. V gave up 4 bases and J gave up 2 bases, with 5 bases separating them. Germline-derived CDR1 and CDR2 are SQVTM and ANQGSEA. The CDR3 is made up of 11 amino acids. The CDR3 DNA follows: TGCAGCGTTGGGGGAAACTATGGCTACACCTTC. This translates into CSVGGNYGYTF.

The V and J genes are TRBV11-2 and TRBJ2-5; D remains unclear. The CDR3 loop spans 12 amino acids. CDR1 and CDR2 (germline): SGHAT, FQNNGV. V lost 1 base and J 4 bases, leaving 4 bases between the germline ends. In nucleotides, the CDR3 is TGTGCCAGCAGCTTAGGGCGAGAGACCCAGTACTTC. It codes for CASSLGRETQYF.

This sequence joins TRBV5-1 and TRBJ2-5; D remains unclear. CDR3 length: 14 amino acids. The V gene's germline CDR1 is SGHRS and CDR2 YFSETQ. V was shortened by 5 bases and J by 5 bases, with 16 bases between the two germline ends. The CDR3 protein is CASSNAVTRETQYF. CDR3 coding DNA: TGCGCCAGCAGTAATGCGGTTACTCGGGAGACCCAGTACTTC. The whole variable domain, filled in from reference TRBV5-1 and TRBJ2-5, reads KAGVTQTPRYLIKTRGQQVTLSCSPISGHRSVSWYQQTPGQGLQFLFEYFSETQRNKGNFPGRFSGRQFSNSRSEMNVSTLELGDSALYLCASSNAVTRETQYFGPGTRLLVL.

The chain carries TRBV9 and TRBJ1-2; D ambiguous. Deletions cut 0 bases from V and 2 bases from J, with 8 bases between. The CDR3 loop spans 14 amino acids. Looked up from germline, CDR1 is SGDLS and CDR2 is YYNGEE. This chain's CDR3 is CASSVDTGNYGYTF. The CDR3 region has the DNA TGTGCCAGCAGCGTAGATACGGGGAACTATGGCTACACCTTC.